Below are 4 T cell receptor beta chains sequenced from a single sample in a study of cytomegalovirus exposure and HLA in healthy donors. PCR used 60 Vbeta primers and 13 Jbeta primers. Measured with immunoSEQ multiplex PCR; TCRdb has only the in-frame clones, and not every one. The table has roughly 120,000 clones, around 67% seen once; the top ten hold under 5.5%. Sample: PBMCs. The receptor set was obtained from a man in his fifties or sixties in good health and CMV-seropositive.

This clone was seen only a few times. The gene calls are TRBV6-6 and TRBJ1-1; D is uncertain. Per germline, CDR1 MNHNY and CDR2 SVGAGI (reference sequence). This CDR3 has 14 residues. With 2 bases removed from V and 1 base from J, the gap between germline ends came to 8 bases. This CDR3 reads CASSYGPRNTEAFF. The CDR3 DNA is TGTGCCAGCAGTTACGGGCCCAGGAACACTGAAGCTTTCTTT.

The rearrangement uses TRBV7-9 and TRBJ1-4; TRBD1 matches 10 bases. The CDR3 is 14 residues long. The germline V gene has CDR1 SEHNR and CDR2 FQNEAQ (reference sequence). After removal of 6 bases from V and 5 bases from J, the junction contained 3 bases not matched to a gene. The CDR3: CASRRDRGNEKLFF. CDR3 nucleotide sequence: TGTGCCAGCAGGAGGGACAGGGGAAATGAAAAACTGTTTTTT. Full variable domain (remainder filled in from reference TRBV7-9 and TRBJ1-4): DTGVSQNPRHKITKRGQNVTFRCDPISEHNRLYWYRQTLGQGPEFLTYFQNEAQLEKSRLLSDRFSAERPKGSFSTLEIQRTEQGDSAMYLCASRRDRGNEKLFFGSGTQLSVL.

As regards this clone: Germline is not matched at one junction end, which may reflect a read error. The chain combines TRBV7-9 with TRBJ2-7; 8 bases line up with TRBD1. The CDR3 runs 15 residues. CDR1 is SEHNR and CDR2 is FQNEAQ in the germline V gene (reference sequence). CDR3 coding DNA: TGTTCCAGCAGCTTAGGGGACAGGAGCTCCTACGAGCAGTACTTC. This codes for CSSSLGDRSSYEQYF.

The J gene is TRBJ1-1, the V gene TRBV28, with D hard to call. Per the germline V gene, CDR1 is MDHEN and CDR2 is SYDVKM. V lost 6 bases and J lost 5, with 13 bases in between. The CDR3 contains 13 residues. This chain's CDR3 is CASSGNRNTEAFF. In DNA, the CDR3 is TGTGCCAGCAGCGGGAACAGAAATACTGAAGCTTTCTTT.